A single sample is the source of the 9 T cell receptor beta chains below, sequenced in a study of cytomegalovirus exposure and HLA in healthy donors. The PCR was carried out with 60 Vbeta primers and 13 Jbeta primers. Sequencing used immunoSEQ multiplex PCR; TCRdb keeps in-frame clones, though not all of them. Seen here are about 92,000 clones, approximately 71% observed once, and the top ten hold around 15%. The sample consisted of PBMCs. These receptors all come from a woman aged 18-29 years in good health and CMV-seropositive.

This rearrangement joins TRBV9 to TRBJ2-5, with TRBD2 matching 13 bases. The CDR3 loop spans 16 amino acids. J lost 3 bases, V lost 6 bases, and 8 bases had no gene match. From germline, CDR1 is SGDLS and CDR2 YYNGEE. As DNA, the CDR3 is TGTGCCAGCACCCGTAGCGGACTAGCGGGGGAAGAGACCCAGTACTTC. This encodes CASTRSGLAGEETQYF.

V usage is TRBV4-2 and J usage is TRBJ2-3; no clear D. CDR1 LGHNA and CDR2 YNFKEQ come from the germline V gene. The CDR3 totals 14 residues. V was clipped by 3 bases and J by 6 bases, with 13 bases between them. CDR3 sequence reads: CASSQTSILDTQYF. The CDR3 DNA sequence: TGTGCCAGCAGCCAGACAAGTATACTGGATACGCAGTATTTT.

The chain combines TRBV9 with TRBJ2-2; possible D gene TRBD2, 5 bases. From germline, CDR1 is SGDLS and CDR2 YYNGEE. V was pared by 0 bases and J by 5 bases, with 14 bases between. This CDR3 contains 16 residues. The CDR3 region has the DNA TGTGCCAGCAGCGTAGATAGGAGCCGGGGAACCGGGGAGCTGTTTTTT. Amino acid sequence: CASSVDRSRGTGELFF.

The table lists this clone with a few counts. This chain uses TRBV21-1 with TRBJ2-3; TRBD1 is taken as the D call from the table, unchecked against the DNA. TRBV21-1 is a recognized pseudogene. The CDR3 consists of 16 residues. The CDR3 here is CASSKTGQNPTDTQYF. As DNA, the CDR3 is TGTGCCAGCAGCAAAACAGGACAGAACCCCACAGATACGCAGTATTTT.

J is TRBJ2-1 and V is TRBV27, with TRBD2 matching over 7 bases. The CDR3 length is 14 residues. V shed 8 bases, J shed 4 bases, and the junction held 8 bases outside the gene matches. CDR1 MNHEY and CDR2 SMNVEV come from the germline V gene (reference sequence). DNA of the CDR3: TGTGCCAGCCATGCGGAGCGGGGTTACAATGAGCAGTTCTTC. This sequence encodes CASHAERGYNEQFF.

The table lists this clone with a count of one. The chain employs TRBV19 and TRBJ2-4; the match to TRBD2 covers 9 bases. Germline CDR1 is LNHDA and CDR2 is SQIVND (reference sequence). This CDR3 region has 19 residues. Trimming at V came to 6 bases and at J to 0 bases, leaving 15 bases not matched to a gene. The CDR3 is CASRPFAGGSQLAKNIQYF. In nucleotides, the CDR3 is TGTGCCAGTAGACCTTTTGCGGGAGGGTCCCAATTAGCCAAAAACATTCAGTACTTC.

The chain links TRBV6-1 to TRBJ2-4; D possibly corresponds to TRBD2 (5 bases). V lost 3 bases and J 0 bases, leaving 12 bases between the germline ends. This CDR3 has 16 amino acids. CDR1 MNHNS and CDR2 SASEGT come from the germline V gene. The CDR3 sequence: CASSDPSGTAKNIQYF. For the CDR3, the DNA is TGTGCCAGCAGTGACCCCAGCGGTACAGCCAAAAACATTCAGTACTTC.

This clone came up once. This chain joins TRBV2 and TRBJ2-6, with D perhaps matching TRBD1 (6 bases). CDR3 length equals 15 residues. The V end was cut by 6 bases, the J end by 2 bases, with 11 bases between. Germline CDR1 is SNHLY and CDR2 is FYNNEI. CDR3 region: CASRATGTGANVLTF. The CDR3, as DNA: TGTGCCAGCAGGGCCACAGGGACTGGGGCCAACGTCCTGACTTTC.

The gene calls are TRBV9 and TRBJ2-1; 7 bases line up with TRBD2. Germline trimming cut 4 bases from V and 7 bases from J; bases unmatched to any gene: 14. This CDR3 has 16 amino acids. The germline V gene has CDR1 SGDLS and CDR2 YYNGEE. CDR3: CASSPTGREYGNEQFF. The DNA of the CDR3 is TGTGCCAGCAGCCCGACGGGGCGGGAGTATGGGAATGAGCAGTTCTTC.